These 26 T cell receptor beta chains were all obtained from the same sample, sequenced in a study of blood T cell repertoires in COVID-19. The assay was immunoSEQ multiplex PCR, and TCRdb's table has in-frame clones only and misses some. The sample has 130,000 to 150,000 clones; 80% to 90% are singletons. Sequences were obtained from peripheral blood. The receptor set was obtained from a woman between 55 and 75 years old with COVID-19, enrolled during active disease.

This clone was counted a single time. The chain is built from TRBV10-3 and TRBJ2-3; TRBD1 matches at 9 bases. The germline gives CDR1 ENHRY, CDR2 SYGVKD. V dropped 11 bases and J dropped 5; count of bases not matched to a gene: 8. This CDR3 has 13 amino acids. CDR3: CALRQGDGDTQYF. CDR3 in DNA: TGTGCCCTGAGACAGGGGGATGGAGATACGCAGTATTTT.

This chain connects TRBV6-5 to TRBJ1-2; 9 bases are shared with TRBD1. Germline CDR1 and CDR2: MNHEY and SVGAGI. J gave up 8 bases and V 2 bases, and 0 bases lay outside the gene matches. The CDR3 spans 12 residues. CDR3 in amino acids: CASSYGTGGYTF. The CDR3 coding sequence is TGTGCCAGCAGTTACGGGACAGGGGGCTACACCTTC.

This clone was seen once. The chain couples TRBV6-2 or TRBV6-3 to TRBJ1-5, with D uncertain. The germline V and J ends were trimmed by 4 bases and 0 bases, with 19 bases remaining between them. Germline V CDR1 and CDR2: MNHEY, SVGEGT. The CDR3 sequence is 18 residues long. This CDR3 is CASSLLRRDVYSNQPQHF. The CDR3 bases are TGTGCCAGCAGTTTACTCCGGCGGGATGTTTATAGCAATCAGCCCCAGCATTTT.

The V gene is TRBV18, the J gene TRBJ2-3, with TRBD2 matching 11 bases. The CDR3 has 19 residues. V trimming: 0 bases; J trimming: 5 bases; junction bases outside the gene matches: 13. Germline CDR1 is KGHSH and CDR2 is LQKENI. The DNA for the CDR3 is TGTGCCAGCTCACCACCAGGTATAGCGGGGGGGCCATATAAAGATACGCAGTATTTT. Protein product: CASSPPGIAGGPYKDTQYF.

The V gene is TRBV6-2 or TRBV6-3, the J gene TRBJ2-7; TRBD1 agrees at 7 bases. The germline V gene encodes CDR1 MNHEY and CDR2 SVGEGT. CDR3 size: 16 residues. After removal of 5 bases from V and 2 bases from J, the junction contained 12 bases not matched to a gene. Here the CDR3 reads CASSTTRQGEPYEQYF. Written as DNA, the CDR3 is TGTGCCAGCAGTACAACTAGACAGGGCGAACCCTACGAGCAGTACTTC.

The chain employs TRBV5-5 and TRBJ1-5, with 9 bases that match TRBD1. V lost 4 bases and J lost 1; bases outside the gene matches: 3. The CDR3 runs to 15 residues. Per the germline V gene, CDR1 is SGHKS and CDR2 is YYEKEE (reference sequence). CDR3 DNA: TGTGCCAGCAGCGGGGGACAGGGAAGCAATCAGCCCCAGCATTTT. Encoded protein: CASSGGQGSNQPQHF.

This clone was seen just once. The rearrangement links TRBV19 to TRBJ2-3; TRBD2 agrees at 10 bases. The germline V gene has CDR1 LNHDA and CDR2 SQIVND (reference sequence). The CDR3 runs 13 residues. The J segment lost 1 base and the V segment lost 8 bases, leaving 0 bases of the junction unmatched. The CDR3 is CASGLAGTDTQYF. CDR3 coding DNA: TGTGCCAGTGGACTAGCGGGCACAGATACGCAGTATTTT.

This clone was seen a few times. The genes are TRBV5-4 and TRBJ1-2, with a weak D call TRBD1 (5 bases). From germline, CDR1 is SGHNT and CDR2 YYREEE (reference sequence). This CDR3 spans 13 amino acids. V was pared by 0 bases and J by 4 bases, with 7 bases between. CDR3 in DNA: TGTGCCAGCAGCTTGGCCGGGGGCTATGGCTACACCTTC. Translating gives CASSLAGGYGYTF.

The rearrangement joins TRBV12-3 or TRBV12-4 to TRBJ2-2; no clear D. The CDR3 runs to 13 residues. Trimming shortened V by 7 bases and J by 3 bases, and 9 bases separated the two germline ends. The CDR3, as DNA: TGTGCCAGCACACTCCCTTACACCGGGGAGCTGTTTTTT. It yields the protein CASTLPYTGELFF.

This chain links TRBV3-1 (or the pseudogene TRBV3-2) with TRBJ1-1; unclear D gene. Looked up from germline, CDR1 is LGHDT and CDR2 is YNNKEL (reference sequence). This CDR3 has 14 residues. The V and J ends lost 0 bases and 0 bases respectively, with 5 bases between them. The CDR3 coding sequence is TGTGCCAGCAGCCAAGATCCGGTGAACACTGAAGCTTTCTTT. Amino acids: CASSQDPVNTEAFF.

J is TRBJ2-1 and V is TRBV5-1; no clear D gene. This CDR3 has 16 residues. CDR1 and CDR2 from the germline V gene are SGHRS and YFSETQ. With 4 bases removed from V and 0 bases from J, the gap between germline ends came to 14 bases. In DNA form, the CDR3 reads TGCGCCAGCAGCCCTACAGTACCGAGCTCCTACAATGAGCAGTTCTTC. Encoded protein: CASSPTVPSSYNEQFF.

DNA of the CDR3: TGTGCCTGGAGTAATCAGCGCAGGGGGGAGCAGTACTTC. Translated, it gives CAWSNQRRGEQYF. This chain links TRBV30 with TRBJ2-7; 7 nucleotides agree with TRBD1. The CDR3 consists of 13 residues. Germline CDR1 GTSNPN, CDR2 SVGIG (reference sequence). With 2 bases clipped from V and 7 bases from J, the junction kept 8 bases outside the gene matches. The whole variable domain, filled in from reference TRBV30 and TRBJ2-7, reads SQTIHQWPATLVQPVGSPLSLECTVEGTSNPNLYWYRQAAGRGLQLLFYSVGIGQISSEVPQNLSASRPQDRQFILSSKKLLLSDSGFYLCAWSNQRRGEQYFGPGTRLTVT.

The chain uses TRBV28 and TRBJ2-7; 8 positions match TRBD1. The CDR3 totals 15 residues. Germline CDR1 MDHEN, CDR2 SYDVKM. V was pared by 2 bases and J by 0 bases, with 3 bases of the junction left unmatched. The CDR3 nucleotides are TGTGCCAGCAGTTTAAGGGACAGGACCTCCTACGAGCAGTACTTC. Protein product: CASSLRDRTSYEQYF.

V gene TRBV5-1 combines with J gene TRBJ1-1, with TRBD1 identical over 7 bases. The J segment lost 4 bases and the V segment lost 2 bases, leaving 2 bases of the junction unmatched. This CDR3 spans 13 amino acids. In germline, CDR1 is SGHRS, CDR2 YFSETQ. DNA for the CDR3: TGCGCCAGCAGCTTCACAGGGGTCACTGAAGCTTTCTTT. Translated, it gives CASSFTGVTEAFF.

The chain is built from TRBV12-5 and TRBJ1-2; possibly TRBD1 for D (6 bases). The CDR3 sequence is 15 residues long. Germline V gene sequence: CDR1 LGHNT, CDR2 FRNRAP. V dropped 7 bases and J dropped 4 bases, with 19 bases sitting between them. CDR3 residues: CASAPSQGSLYGYTF. CDR3 DNA: TGTGCTAGTGCCCCATCACAGGGAAGTCTCTATGGCTACACCTTC.

CDR3 in amino acids: CASIGGVSTDTQYF. DNA for the CDR3: TGTGCCAGTATAGGGGGGGTTAGCACAGATACGCAGTATTTT. This sequence joins TRBV19 and TRBJ2-3; a possible D gene is TRBD2 (7 bases). V shed 7 bases and J shed 0 bases, with 11 bases lying between them. Germline assignment: CDR1 LNHDA and CDR2 SQIVND (reference sequence). The CDR3 has 14 residues.

The chain employs TRBV24-1 and TRBJ2-1; TRBD2 aligns across 16 bases. CDR3 length: 17 residues. V shed 4 bases and J 8 bases; nucleotides not matched to a gene: 7. Germline CDR1 and CDR2: KGHDR and SFDVKD. This CDR3 reads CATSDGTSGGAWDEQFF. In DNA form, the CDR3 reads TGTGCCACCAGTGACGGGACTAGCGGGGGGGCTTGGGATGAGCAGTTCTTC.

V and J are TRBV19 and TRBJ1-5, with D maybe TRBD1 (5 bases). CDR3 size: 14 residues. Germline CDR1 reads LNHDA; CDR2 reads SQIVND (reference sequence). The germline V and J ends were trimmed by 5 bases and 5 bases, with 13 bases remaining between them. The CDR3 is CASSLQGGHQPQHF. The CDR3, as DNA: TGTGCCAGTAGTCTTCAGGGAGGCCATCAGCCCCAGCATTTT.

This rearrangement joins TRBV9 to TRBJ1-2; perhaps TRBD1 as D (5 bases). V lost 2 bases, J lost 8 bases, and 19 bases lay in between. CDR1 is SGDLS and CDR2 is YYNGEE in the germline V gene. CDR3 length: 15 amino acids. CDR3 loop: CASSVNLPGREGYTF. In DNA form, the CDR3 reads TGTGCCAGCAGCGTTAACCTCCCGGGCAGGGAAGGCTACACCTTC.

The rearrangement links TRBV6-2 or TRBV6-3 to TRBJ2-3, with TRBD2 identical over 14 bases. The CDR3 has 17 amino acids. V lost 2 bases to trimming and J lost 6 bases; unmatched junction nucleotides: 7. CDR1 and CDR2 from the germline V gene are MNHEY and SVGEGT. The CDR3 bases are TGTGCCAGCAGTTACCTCAGACTAGCGGGGGGGAGGGATACGCAGTATTTT. Protein product: CASSYLRLAGGRDTQYF.

This chain uses TRBV19 with TRBJ1-5; D gene uncertain. The V gene's germline CDR1 is LNHDA and CDR2 SQIVND (reference sequence). The V end lost 7 bases, the J end lost 5 bases, and 9 bases lay between the germline ends. The CDR3 spans 12 residues. The CDR3 sequence: CASTRDHQPQHF. Here the CDR3 DNA reads TGTGCCAGTACCCGAGATCATCAGCCCCAGCATTTT. Using reference TRBV19 and TRBJ1-5 for the parts outside the CDR3, the full variable domain is DGGITQSPKYLFRKEGQNVTLSCEQNLNHDAMYWYRQDPGQGLRLIYYSQIVNDFQKGDIAEGYSVSREKKESFPLTVTSAQKNPTAFYLCASTRDHQPQHFGDGTRLSIL.

The V call is TRBV11-2, the J call TRBJ1-1; maybe TRBD1 (6 bases). The CDR3 has 15 amino acids. Deletions cut 3 bases from V and 2 bases from J, with 13 bases between. Germline V gene lookup returns CDR1 SGHAT and CDR2 FQNNGV. The CDR3 sequence is CASSFPGTPNTEAFF. The DNA of the CDR3 is TGTGCCAGCAGCTTCCCGGGGACACCTAACACTGAAGCTTTCTTT.

The CDR3 nucleotides are TGTGCCAGCAGCCCTTATGACAGGTTCGGAGAGACCCAGTACTTC. It specifies CASSPYDRFGETQYF. The chain links TRBV9 to TRBJ2-5, with a possible D match to TRBD1 (6 bases). The CDR3 consists of 15 residues. Germline V gene sequence: CDR1 SGDLS, CDR2 YYNGEE. Trimming left V 4 bases short and J 4 bases short, with 17 bases between.

The chain recombines TRBV19 with TRBJ1-6; the D gene is possibly TRBD1 (5 bases). V was shortened by 5 bases and J by 1 base, with 12 bases between the two germline ends. The CDR3 contains 16 residues. Germline V gives CDR1 LNHDA, CDR2 SQIVND (reference sequence). CDR3 residues: CASSPGDGSYNSPLHF. CDR3 DNA sequence: TGTGCCAGTAGTCCGGGGGACGGATCCTATAATTCACCCCTCCACTTT.

CDR3 nucleotide sequence: TGTGCCAGCAGTCCCCCCCGAAGACATTACTATGGCTACACCTTC. Translating gives CASSPPRRHYYGYTF. The chain has TRBV28 and TRBJ1-2; D gene unclear. The CDR3 length is 15 residues. V was clipped by 5 bases and J by 3 bases, with 16 bases between them. The germline V gene encodes CDR1 MDHEN and CDR2 SYDVKM.

The V call is TRBV27, the J call TRBJ1-4; no definite D call. Trimming left V 8 bases short and J 2 bases short, with 12 bases between. The V gene's germline CDR1 is MNHEY and CDR2 SMNVEV (reference sequence). The CDR3 length is 14 residues. CDR3 amino acids: CASRELGTNEKLFF. The DNA for the CDR3 is TGTGCCAGCCGGGAACTGGGGACTAATGAAAAACTGTTTTTT.